One sample yielded the 19 T cell receptor beta chains listed below, sequenced in a study of Graves' ophthalmopathy and Graves' hyperthyroidism. TCR beta CDR3 amplification used RNA transcripts. The authors performed first-round RT-PCR with HTBI primers and then a second-round multiplex PCR. TCRdb ran MiXCR on the multiplex PCR reads and lists one entry per CDR3 protein. The table shows tens of thousands of distinct CDR3 sequences, with roughly half occurring only once. The material sequenced was peripheral blood. The receptors here all came from an adult woman with Graves' ophthalmopathy.

This clonotype has at least ten counts. The chain combines TRBV6-5 with TRBJ1-3; D unresolved. Trimming stripped 6 bases from V and 4 bases from J, with 4 bases between. The CDR3 consists of 11 residues. CDR1 is MNHEY, CDR2 SVGAGI, per germline. The CDR3 DNA follows: TGTGCCAGCAGGTCAGGAAACACCATATATTTT. This sequence encodes CASRSGNTIYF.

This clonotype showed up many times. This chain joins TRBV6-1 and TRBJ1-2; 7 nucleotides align to TRBD1. The CDR3 sequence is 12 residues long. V shed 3 bases and J 10 bases; nucleotides not matched to a gene: 5. Germline V gene sequence: CDR1 MNHNS, CDR2 SASEGT. CDR3 residues: CASSDPDRIYTF. The DNA of the CDR3 is TGTGCCAGCAGTGACCCGGACAGGATCTACACCTTC.

Ten or more counts support this clonotype. The chain employs TRBV9 and TRBJ2-6; D might be TRBD1 (5 bases). Germline loops: CDR1 SGDLS, CDR2 YYNGEE. Trimming pared 4 bases from V and 0 bases from J, leaving 11 bases between. This CDR3 is built from 16 residues. The DNA of the CDR3 is TGTGCCAGCAGCCAAGACAGAGCCTCTGGGGCCAACGTCCTGACTTTC. As protein: CASSQDRASGANVLTF.

This sequence joins TRBV2 and TRBJ2-7; TRBD1 is a possible D gene (6 bases). Looked up from germline, CDR1 is SNHLY and CDR2 is FYNNEI. Trimming left V 11 bases short and J 4 bases short, with 12 bases between. The CDR3 loop spans 11 amino acids. The CDR3 bases are TGTGCCGGGGGCAGGGGTTACGAGCAGTACGTC. It encodes CAGGRGYEQYV.

This clonotype came up a few times. The chain links TRBV4-1 to TRBJ2-3, with TRBD2 as a possible D gene (7 bases). The germline V gene has CDR1 MGHRA and CDR2 YSYEKL. The CDR3 totals 16 residues. V was clipped by 0 bases and J by 3 bases, with 13 bases between them. This CDR3 is CASSQDAGRGTDTQYF. CDR3 sequence (DNA): TGCGCCAGCAGCCAAGACGCTGGGAGGGGGACAGATACGCAGTATTTT.

V is TRBV14 and J is TRBJ2-2; no clear D. V dropped 4 bases and J dropped 6 bases, with 3 bases sitting between them. The CDR3 runs 11 residues. Germline V gives CDR1 SGHDN, CDR2 FVKESK. The CDR3 DNA follows: TGTGCCAGCAGCCGTCCCGGGGAGCTGTTTTTT. It codes for CASSRPGELFF.

This clonotype was counted many times. The CDR3 nucleotides read TGTGCCAGCAACGCCTTCGGGGGGACTGAAGCTTTCTTT. Translating it yields CASNAFGGTEAFF. This chain joins TRBV7-9 and TRBJ1-1, with TRBD1 as a possible D gene (5 bases). Germline assignment: CDR1 SEHNR and CDR2 FQNEAQ (reference sequence). Trimming took off 7 bases at V and 5 bases at J, with 14 bases between the two ends. The CDR3 has 13 amino acids.

This clonotype has only one observation. The chain is built from TRBV7-6 and TRBJ1-3; D is unclear. Germline V CDR1 and CDR2: SGHVS, FNYEAQ. The CDR3 sequence is 15 residues long. The V end was cut by 4 bases, the J end by 0 bases, with 10 bases between. As DNA, the CDR3 is TGTGCCAGCAGCTCCCAAGAGACCTCTGGAAACACCATATATTTT. Protein: CASSSQETSGNTIYF.

About this clonotype itself: This is likely a read error, given that the CDR3 carries no conserved phenylalanine or tryptophan at its end. The DNA is left out, because the CDR3 cannot be placed on it with certainty; the CDR3 is given as TCRdb lists it. The chain uses TRBV20-1 and TRBJ1-1; the table calls TRBD1, which could not be checked here. The CDR3 length equals 13 residues, ends included. Germline values: CDR1 DFQATT, CDR2 SNEGSKA (reference sequence). The CDR3 reads CSARGRGQGAPFL.

V is TRBV7-2 and J is TRBJ2-2; TRBD1 or TRBD2 may be the D gene (6 bases each). The CDR3 contains 18 residues. Deletions cut 1 base from V and 1 base from J, with 16 bases between. Germline CDR1 reads SGHTA; CDR2 reads FQGNSA. CDR3: CASSLVWGARQNTGELFF. The CDR3 DNA follows: TGTGCCAGCAGCTTAGTGTGGGGGGCGAGGCAGAACACCGGGGAGCTGTTTTTT.

Points on this clonotype: This may be a read error: a much more frequent sequence differs by one nucleotide. The V gene is TRBV11-2, the J gene TRBJ2-1; D is ambiguous. Per the germline V gene, CDR1 is SGHAT and CDR2 is FQNNGV. The CDR3 is made up of 13 amino acids. The CDR3 region is CAGSLVAYNEQFF. The CDR3 nucleotides are TGTGCCGGCAGCTTAGTTGCCTACAATGAGCAGTTCTTC.

In its sample, this clonotype was seen many times. The chain has TRBV20-1 and TRBJ2-5, with D unresolved. Looked up from germline, CDR1 is DFQATT and CDR2 is SNEGSKA (reference sequence). The CDR3 runs 13 residues. Trimming pared 1 base from V and 7 bases from J, leaving 13 bases between. CDR3 sequence reads: CSARVPGAGTQYF. The CDR3 DNA sequence: TGCAGTGCTAGAGTGCCAGGCGCAGGGACCCAGTACTTC.

This clonotype was found many times. The chain couples TRBV7-9 to TRBJ2-1; TRBD1 matches 10 bases. Losses at the gene ends were 4 bases for V and 4 bases for J; bases not matched to a gene: 13. Germline assignment: CDR1 SEHNR and CDR2 FQNEAQ (reference sequence). This CDR3 is 18 amino acids long. CDR3 sequence reads: CASSSGTGVSFPYNEQFF. Written as DNA, the CDR3 is TGTGCCAGCAGCTCCGGGACAGGGGTTTCATTTCCTTACAATGAGCAGTTCTTC.

Here the CDR3 DNA reads TGTGCCATCACCGACCGGGACAGCCTATCCTACGAGCAGTACTTC. It specifies CAITDRDSLSYEQYF. This rearrangement joins TRBV10-3 to TRBJ2-7, with 7 bases lining up with TRBD1. This CDR3 region has 15 residues. CDR1 and CDR2 (germline): ENHRY, SYGVKD. Trimming cost V 7 bases and J 1 base; bases outside gene matches: 10.

This clonotype showed up many times. The chain is built from TRBV5-1 and TRBJ2-2; the match to TRBD1 covers 8 bases. V shed 3 bases and J 4 bases; nucleotides not matched to a gene: 5. The CDR3 is 15 amino acids. CDR1 is SGHRS and CDR2 is YFSETQ in the germline V gene. The CDR3 reads CASSSQGAGTGELFF. Written as DNA, the CDR3 is TGCGCCAGCAGCTCGCAGGGGGCAGGCACCGGGGAGCTGTTTTTT.

There are many counts of this clonotype. The rearrangement joins TRBV5-5 to TRBJ2-3, with D possibly being TRBD1 or TRBD2 (5 bases each). V shed 5 bases and J shed 3 bases, with 22 bases lying between them. The CDR3 length is 17 residues. Germline CDR1 reads SGHKS; CDR2 reads YYEKEE (reference sequence). The CDR3 spells CASRPSFGGVKTDTQYF. In DNA form, the CDR3 reads TGTGCCAGCAGACCCTCCTTTGGGGGAGTTAAGACAGATACGCAGTATTTT.

This clonotype was seen only a few times. The CDR3 ends on some other residue instead of the conserved phenylalanine or tryptophan, so this is likely a read error. Because the CDR3's place on the DNA is in doubt, the DNA is left out and the CDR3 is given as listed by TCRdb. This chain uses TRBV12-3 or TRBV12-4 with TRBJ2-7; TRBD2, as called in the table, went unchecked against the DNA. The CDR3 length is 9 residues, termini included. The CDR3 is CASSLQGTS.

The rearrangement links TRBV14 to TRBJ2-7; 8 nucleotides match TRBD2. Trimming at V came to 4 bases and at J to 7 bases, leaving 9 bases not matched to a gene. Germline values: CDR1 SGHDN, CDR2 FVKESK. The CDR3 is 14 residues long. CDR3 amino acids: CASSRQTSDYEQYF. CDR3 nucleotides: TGTGCCAGCAGCCGTCAGACTAGCGACTATGAGCAGTACTTC.

The chain joins TRBV29-1 to TRBJ2-1; 8 bases match TRBD2. CDR1 and CDR2 from the germline V gene are SQVTM and ANQGSEA. CDR3 length: 15 residues. With 6 bases clipped from V and 3 bases from J, the junction kept 10 bases outside the gene matches. CDR3 amino acids: CSVTEGREDYNEQFF. The CDR3 DNA is TGCAGCGTCACCGAGGGGCGGGAGGACTACAATGAGCAGTTCTTC.